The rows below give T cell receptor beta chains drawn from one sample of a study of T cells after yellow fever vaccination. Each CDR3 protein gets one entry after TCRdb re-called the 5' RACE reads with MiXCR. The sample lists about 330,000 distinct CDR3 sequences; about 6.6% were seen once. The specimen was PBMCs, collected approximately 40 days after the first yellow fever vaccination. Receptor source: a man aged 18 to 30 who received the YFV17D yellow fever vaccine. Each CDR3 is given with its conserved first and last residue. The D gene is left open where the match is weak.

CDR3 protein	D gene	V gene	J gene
CSARDRKRGGNEQYF	.	TRBV20-1	TRBJ2-7
CASARIRVNTGELFF	.	TRBV28	TRBJ2-2
CASSSQGGNYGYTF	TRBD1	TRBV5-1	TRBJ1-2
CSAISAGAGASPGTQYF	TRBD2	TRBV20-1	TRBJ2-3
CASSLASTMLNTEAFF	.	TRBV7-8	TRBJ1-1
CASNENQGNGYTF	.	TRBV5-1	TRBJ1-2
CASSLGGLVTDTQYF	TRBD2	TRBV5-4	TRBJ2-3
CASSQGGGQLFF	.	TRBV4-1	TRBJ1-4
CASSPRLAGGEGEQFF	TRBD2	TRBV11-1	TRBJ2-1
CASTGGGSWDYGYTF	.	TRBV12-3/TRBV12-4	TRBJ1-2
CASKEAGLPGGGERNEQFF	TRBD2	TRBV27	TRBJ2-1
CASSVGTGPSGNTIYF	TRBD1	TRBV9	TRBJ1-3
CASSFLGKGRSYEQYF	.	TRBV6-5	TRBJ2-7
CASSWKRTASSYEQYF	.	TRBV5-1	TRBJ2-7
CASSEQGRLWDEQFF	.	TRBV18	TRBJ2-1
CASSLVVASRGSDIQYF	TRBD2	TRBV12-3/TRBV12-4	TRBJ2-4
CASSFLPLGTEAFF	.	TRBV5-1	TRBJ1-1
CASSQNREEAFF	.	TRBV7-9	TRBJ1-1
CASRDRTKLAEETQYF	TRBD2	TRBV7-9	TRBJ2-5
CSARLPGSGAWVTDTQYF	.	TRBV20-1	TRBJ2-3
CSASDGPGELFF	.	TRBV20-1	TRBJ2-2
CASSSPGQGGTEAFF	TRBD1	TRBV18	TRBJ1-1
CASRPLSEITDTQYF	.	TRBV12-2	TRBJ2-3
CASKAGVTEAFF	.	TRBV19	TRBJ1-1
CASSTLNEQFF	.	TRBV6-2/TRBV6-3	TRBJ2-1
CSARDLDNNEQFF	.	TRBV20-1	TRBJ2-1
CSAVRQGHRYGYTF	TRBD1	TRBV20-1	TRBJ1-2
CASSLQTGNEQYF	.	TRBV7-9	TRBJ2-7
CSARDAGTGGNQPQHF	TRBD1	TRBV20-1	TRBJ1-5
CASSTGGDTQYF	.	TRBV6-2/TRBV6-3	TRBJ2-3
CASSGGVNEQFF	TRBD2	TRBV2	TRBJ2-1
CASSLARADYEQYF	.	TRBV5-1	TRBJ2-7
CASRETGALEQFF	TRBD1	TRBV28	TRBJ2-1
CASRRTGFSDTQYF	TRBD1	TRBV6-1	TRBJ2-3
CASSYGQGSSNYGYTF	.	TRBV6-5	TRBJ1-2
CSSWTDQDEQYF	.	TRBV29-1	TRBJ2-7
CASSSQGLYGELFF	.	TRBV23-1	TRBJ2-2
CASNPNRASVEETQYF	.	TRBV7-9	TRBJ2-5
CASSPRTASYEQYF	.	TRBV18	TRBJ2-7
CASSRYSYEQYF	.	TRBV7-9	TRBJ2-7
CAISVLRGRETQYF	TRBD1	TRBV10-3	TRBJ2-5
CASSLRVTETQYF	.	TRBV11-2	TRBJ2-5
CASSYFSGQGSVHEQYF	TRBD1	TRBV6-5	TRBJ2-7
CATSSPRGTTGELFF	.	TRBV15	TRBJ2-2
CASSLALQYSPLHF	.	TRBV7-8	TRBJ1-6
CASSHFKDGSNEKLFF	.	TRBV4-1	TRBJ1-4
CATSDSSGPGAEAFF	.	TRBV24-1	TRBJ1-1
CASSVVGDSPLHF	.	TRBV9	TRBJ1-6
CASSQEHRVSPPGEQYF	.	TRBV4-2	TRBJ2-7
CASRPDRDRSYNEQFF	TRBD1	TRBV6-2/TRBV6-3	TRBJ2-1
CASSGVGGGTEAFF	.	TRBV5-1	TRBJ1-1
CASSLGLAGVLTYNEQFF	TRBD2	TRBV11-2	TRBJ2-1
CASSNPAWQEQFF	.	TRBV19	TRBJ2-1
CASLSAGPTDTQYF	.	TRBV5-1	TRBJ2-3
CASKGEIEQYF	.	TRBV2	TRBJ2-7
CASSGGAHYNSPLHF	.	TRBV7-9	TRBJ1-6
CASSQGLDRLGDTQYF	.	TRBV5-1	TRBJ2-3
CATRLAGGNTGELFF	TRBD2	TRBV4-1	TRBJ2-2
CASSSGTGGHEQYF	TRBD1	TRBV5-4	TRBJ2-7
CASSADPNPDTQYF	.	TRBV5-1	TRBJ2-3